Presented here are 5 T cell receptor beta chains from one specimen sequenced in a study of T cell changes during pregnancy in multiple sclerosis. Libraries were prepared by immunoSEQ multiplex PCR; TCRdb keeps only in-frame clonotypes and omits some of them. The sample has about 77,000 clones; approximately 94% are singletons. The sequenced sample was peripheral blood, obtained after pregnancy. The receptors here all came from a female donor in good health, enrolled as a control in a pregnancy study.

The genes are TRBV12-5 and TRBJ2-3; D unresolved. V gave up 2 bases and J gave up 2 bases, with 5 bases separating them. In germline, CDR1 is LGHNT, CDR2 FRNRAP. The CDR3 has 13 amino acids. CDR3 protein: CASGLSNTDTQYF. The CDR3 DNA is TGTGCTAGTGGTTTGTCTAACACAGATACGCAGTATTTT.

The CDR3, as DNA: TGTGCCAGCAGCTTAGGTCGGGACAGGGGAAGTGTCGAGCAGTACTTC. Translation: CASSLGRDRGSVEQYF. The gene calls are TRBV7-2 and TRBJ2-7, with 10 bases matching TRBD1. V shed 1 base and J 6 bases; nucleotides not matched to a gene: 9. Germline V lookup: CDR1 SGHTA, CDR2 FQGNSA. The CDR3 sequence is 16 residues long.

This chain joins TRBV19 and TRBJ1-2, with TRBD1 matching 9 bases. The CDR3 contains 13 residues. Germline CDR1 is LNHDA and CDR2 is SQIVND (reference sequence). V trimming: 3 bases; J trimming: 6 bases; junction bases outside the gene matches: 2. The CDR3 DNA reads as TGTGCCAGTAGTATCGGGACAGGGAATGGCTACACCTTC. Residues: CASSIGTGNGYTF.

CDR3 loop: CASSRQGANTEAFF. Here the CDR3 DNA reads TGTGCCAGTAGTAGACAGGGGGCGAACACTGAAGCTTTCTTT. The genes are TRBV19 and TRBJ1-1, with 10 positions matching TRBD1. The germline V gene has CDR1 LNHDA and CDR2 SQIVND (reference sequence). The CDR3 has 14 residues. The junction had 0 bases not matched to a gene; V was cut back by 4 bases and J by 1 base.

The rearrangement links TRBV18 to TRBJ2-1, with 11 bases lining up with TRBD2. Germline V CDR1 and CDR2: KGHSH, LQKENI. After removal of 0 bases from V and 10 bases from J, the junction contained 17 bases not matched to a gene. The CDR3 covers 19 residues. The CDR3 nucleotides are TGTGCCAGCTCACCACCCCCAACCCAGGTTGTACTAGCGGGAGTCGAGCAGTTCTTC. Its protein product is CASSPPPTQVVLAGVEQFF.